This record covers a single T cell receptor (beta chain). This sample is part of a study of T cell responses to AZD1222 COVID-19 vaccine. Overall study: Timing groups of about 4 and about 12 weeks for second doses were pooled.

The CDR3 length is 15 residues. After removal of 5 bases from V and 3 bases from J, the junction contained 9 bases not matched to a gene. Germline CDR1 MDHEN, CDR2 SYDVKM. Profiling relied on immunoSEQ multiplex PCR, and the TCRdb table lists in-frame clones only, not all of them. The data show approximately 100,000 clones, with approximately 90% seen just once and 3% to 3.5% held by the top ten. This chain links TRBV28 with TRBJ1-1; TRBD1 aligns across 7 bases. The starting material was peripheral blood, obtained on day 0 of AZD1222 vaccination. The origin of this receptor is an adult in good health. This chain's CDR3 is CASSPGQEDDTEAFF. The CDR3, as DNA: TGTGCCAGCAGTCCCGGACAGGAGGATGACACTGAAGCTTTCTTT.